These 15 T cell receptor beta chains were all obtained from the same sample, sequenced in a study of CXCR3-negative and CXCR3-positive naive CD8 T cells. The TRB cDNA libraries were prepared by 5' RACE with UMI labels. With the 5' RACE reads reprocessed, TCRdb shows one record per CDR3 protein and no DNA. The sample data list about 26,000 distinct CDR3 sequences. Sequencing was performed on naive CXCR3- CD8+ T cells from blood. Subset specified: CD45RO-CCR7+CD27+CD95- naive CD8+ T cells lacking CXCR3 (TNR3-). These TCRs come from a human donor in good health. Some clones in this sample may be carry-over from other donors' samples.

V and J are TRBV27 and TRBJ2-7. The CDR3 runs to 13 residues. From germline, CDR1 is MNHEY and CDR2 SMNVEV (reference sequence). The CDR3 sequence is CASSFGPRDEQYF.

The J gene is TRBJ2-1, the V gene TRBV21-1; the D call from TCRdb, TRBD1, cannot be confirmed without DNA. TRBV21-1 is classified as a pseudogene. The CDR3 length is 21 residues. CDR3 amino acids: CASSKSYRDPLDLGSYNEQFF.

V and J are TRBV28 and TRBJ1-5. CDR1 is MDHEN, CDR2 SYDVKM, per germline. The CDR3 covers 13 residues. CDR3 loop: CASSLAANQPQHF. The full variable domain, in which reference TRBV28 and TRBJ1-5 provide the parts outside the CDR3, is DVKVTQSSRYLVKRTGEKVFLECVQDMDHENMFWYRQDPGLGLRLIYFSYDVKMKEKGDIPEGYSVSREKKERFSLILESASTNQTSMYLCASSLAANQPQHFGDGTRLSIL.

The chain joins TRBV5-6 to TRBJ1-1. The CDR3 loop spans 12 amino acids. Looked up from germline, CDR1 is SGHDT and CDR2 is YYEEEE. The CDR3 protein is CASSWEGTEAFF.

The rearrangement uses TRBV7-3 and TRBJ2-3; with no DNA, the TCRdb D assignment of TRBD2 cannot be verified. Germline-derived CDR1 and CDR2 are SGHTA and FQGTGA. This CDR3 region has 17 residues. CDR3 residues: CASSLETSSTFADTQYF.

The genes are TRBV29-1 and TRBJ2-1. CDR1 and CDR2 from the germline V gene are SQVTM and ANQGSEA. CDR3 length equals 13 residues. The CDR3 reads CSVEEYLSDEQFF.

The V call is TRBV3-1, the J call TRBJ2-1; TCRdb proposes TRBD1, but this gene call is untestable without DNA. The CDR3 extends over 17 amino acids. CDR1 is LGHDT and CDR2 is YNNKEL in the germline V gene (reference sequence). The CDR3 region is CASSQDRPGTLVNEQFF.

Here the CDR3 reads CASSTDGRYGYTF. V usage is TRBV19 and J usage is TRBJ1-2. Germline V CDR1 and CDR2: LNHDA, SQIVND (reference sequence). The CDR3 runs 13 residues.

This CDR3 reads CASSQDEENIQYF. V usage is TRBV4-3 and J usage is TRBJ2-4. The CDR3 is 13 amino acids. The germline CDR1 and CDR2 sequences are LGHNA and YSLEER.

The chain is built from TRBV29-1 and TRBJ2-3; the D call of TRBD1 rests on TCRdb alone, since no DNA is present to check it. The length of the CDR3 is 13 residues. Germline V lookup: CDR1 SQVTM, CDR2 ANQGSEA. This chain's CDR3 is CSVFGGDTDTQYF.

V is TRBV7-6 and J is TRBJ1-2. The CDR3 is 13 residues long. From germline, CDR1 is SGHVS and CDR2 FNYEAQ. This CDR3 reads CASSPSRVAGYTF.

The rearrangement uses TRBV12-3 or TRBV12-4 and TRBJ1-1; the D call from TCRdb, TRBD1, cannot be confirmed without DNA. This CDR3 spans 13 amino acids. This CDR3 reads CASSPGYDTEAFF.

The chain couples TRBV20-1 to TRBJ1-5; TCRdb's D gene call, TRBD1, goes unchecked for lack of DNA. Germline CDR1 and CDR2: DFQATT and SNEGSKA (reference sequence). This CDR3 has 18 residues. The CDR3 loop is CSASVRDRETVGHQPQHF.

The V gene is TRBV7-9, the J gene TRBJ2-1; without DNA, the TCRdb call of TRBD1 cannot be checked. The CDR3 has 14 amino acids. CDR1 SEHNR and CDR2 FQNEAQ come from the germline V gene (reference sequence). The CDR3 reads CASSFMDRAETQYF.

The J gene is TRBJ2-1, the V gene TRBV28; the D call from TCRdb, TRBD1, cannot be confirmed without DNA. The CDR3 sequence is 18 residues long. The germline V gene has CDR1 MDHEN and CDR2 SYDVKM. This CDR3 is CASSLDRGKAGSYNEQFF.